This T cell receptor (beta chain) was recorded in a study of blood T cell repertoires in COVID-19. The overall study: Researchers got acute and convalescent COVID-19 samples from the United States, Italy and Spain.

Original methodology: How many nucleated cells were present was estimated from reference gene primer amplification. Profiling relied on immunoSEQ multiplex PCR, and the TCRdb table lists in-frame clones only, not all of them. The DNA gave D and trimming, while V, J and clone size come from that table. The top ten hold around 8% of the sample, which has 150,000 to 200,000 clones, 82% seen once. Germline CDR1 and CDR2: GTSNPN and SVGIG (reference sequence). V was cut by 5 bases and J by 4 bases, with 20 bases left in between. The CDR3 runs to 15 residues. Sequencing was performed on peripheral blood. The gene calls are TRBV30 and TRBJ1-2; possible D gene TRBD1, 6 bases. The sequence was collected from an older woman with COVID-19, enrolled during active disease. CDR3 loop: CAWDIKGGVAYGYTF. The CDR3 DNA reads TGTGCCTGGGACATCAAGGGGGGGGTCGCCTATGGCTACACCTTC. The variable domain in full, with the rest retrieved from reference TRBV30 and TRBJ1-2, is SQTIHQWPATLVQPVGSPLSLECTVEGTSNPNLYWYRQAAGRGLQLLFYSVGIGQISSEVPQNLSASRPQDRQFILSSKKLLLSDSGFYLCAWDIKGGVAYGYTFGSGTRLTVV.